This is a list of T cell receptor beta chains from one sample in a study of cytomegalovirus exposure and HLA in healthy donors. The table came from immunoSEQ multiplex PCR; TCRdb's copy has only in-frame clones and leaves some out. Seen here are about 360,000 clones, 80% to 90% observed once, and the top ten hold under 0.95%. Specimen: PBMCs. These receptors were taken from a woman between 18 and 30 years old in good health and CMV-seronegative. Both conserved end residues are trimmed from each CDR3. For some rows the clone size is stated as once, few or many, or as a class when expanded; others skip it.

v_gene: TRBV7-6; j_gene: TRBJ1-3; abundance: once; CDR3aa: ASSLATGTGTGNTIY
v_gene: TRBV9; j_gene: TRBJ2-7; abundance: .; CDR3aa: ASSVGGQGDEQY
v_gene: TRBV2; j_gene: TRBJ2-3; abundance: .; CDR3aa: ASVRRGLTLGADTQY
v_gene: TRBV28; j_gene: TRBJ1-2; abundance: .; CDR3aa: ASSLTEFYGYT
v_gene: TRBV28; j_gene: TRBJ1-2; abundance: few; CDR3aa: ASSFRTGYGYT
v_gene: TRBV28; j_gene: TRBJ1-3; abundance: .; CDR3aa: ASSFLARGQAGNTIY
v_gene: TRBV15; j_gene: TRBJ1-3; abundance: .; CDR3aa: ATSRGSSGNTIY
v_gene: TRBV5-1; j_gene: TRBJ2-3; abundance: once; CDR3aa: ASSSGGSLSDTQY
v_gene: TRBV27; j_gene: TRBJ2-3; abundance: .; CDR3aa: ASSSPLDSPGPDTQY
v_gene: TRBV27; j_gene: TRBJ2-5; abundance: .; CDR3aa: ASSLGAGLVSETQY
v_gene: TRBV2; j_gene: TRBJ1-2; abundance: .; CDR3aa: ASSSNNLYGYT
v_gene: TRBV11-2; j_gene: TRBJ1-1; abundance: .; CDR3aa: ASSLATGSTEAF
v_gene: TRBV5-6; j_gene: TRBJ2-5; abundance: .; CDR3aa: ASSLEARGETQY
v_gene: TRBV27; j_gene: TRBJ2-6; abundance: .; CDR3aa: ASWTGTGANVLT
v_gene: TRBV29-1; j_gene: TRBJ2-5; abundance: once; CDR3aa: SVEWGRETQY
v_gene: TRBV9; j_gene: TRBJ2-1; abundance: .; CDR3aa: ASSVGRELWGEQF
v_gene: TRBV27; j_gene: TRBJ1-5; abundance: .; CDR3aa: ASSIGTGVNQPQH
v_gene: TRBV11-3; j_gene: TRBJ2-1; abundance: .; CDR3aa: ASSLTAGGENEQF
v_gene: TRBV27; j_gene: TRBJ1-2; abundance: .; CDR3aa: ASSRSGQGLYGYT
v_gene: TRBV28; j_gene: TRBJ1-5; abundance: few; CDR3aa: ASSLGRGGQPQH
v_gene: TRBV28; j_gene: TRBJ1-2; abundance: few; CDR3aa: ASSLTRTGIYGYT
v_gene: TRBV29-1; j_gene: TRBJ2-3; abundance: .; CDR3aa: SALGRLSSGGDTQY
v_gene: TRBV29-1; j_gene: TRBJ2-1; abundance: .; CDR3aa: SVAGGRYNEQF
v_gene: TRBV28; j_gene: TRBJ1-2; abundance: .; CDR3aa: ASSLSGGYGYT
v_gene: TRBV29-1; j_gene: TRBJ1-1; abundance: .; CDR3aa: SVDPMTGPVTEAF
v_gene: TRBV21-1; j_gene: TRBJ2-1; abundance: .; CDR3aa: ASLLAGGGNEQF
v_gene: TRBV27; j_gene: TRBJ1-2; abundance: .; CDR3aa: ASRILGQSYGYT
v_gene: TRBV19; j_gene: TRBJ2-7; abundance: .; CDR3aa: ASSPTRYSYEQY
v_gene: TRBV7-6; j_gene: TRBJ2-7; abundance: .; CDR3aa: ASSLYRDHEQY
v_gene: TRBV19; j_gene: TRBJ1-1; abundance: .; CDR3aa: ASSMIKGLTEAF